The 2 T cell receptor beta chains below come from one sample, sequenced in a study of circulating tumor DNA in untreated peripheral T-cell lymphoma. The repertoire was sequenced with immunoSEQ multiplex PCR; TCRdb's copy has only in-frame clones and lacks some. The table lists roughly 2,500 clones, roughly 64% of them singletons. Source material: tumor tissue. These receptors all come from a human donor with peripheral T-cell lymphoma.

This clone was detected a few times. The chain carries TRBV19 and TRBJ1-1; D remains unclear. Trimming took off 4 bases at V and 0 bases at J, with 9 bases between the two ends. Germline values: CDR1 LNHDA, CDR2 SQIVND (reference sequence). The CDR3 has 14 residues. In DNA, the CDR3 is TGTGCCAGTAGTACCGGCGGACTGAACACTGAAGCTTTCTTT. Its protein product is CASSTGGLNTEAFF.

This clone has just a few counts. J is TRBJ1-4 and V is TRBV19, with a possible D match to TRBD1 (5 bases). Germline lookup yields CDR1 LNHDA and CDR2 SQIVND (reference sequence). Deletions cut 11 bases from V and 8 bases from J, with 15 bases between. The CDR3 is 12 residues long. CDR3 nucleotides: TGTGCCGTGGGGCAGGGTTGGGAAAAACTGTTTTTT. Translating gives CAVGQGWEKLFF.